The 26 T cell receptor beta chains given below trace back to one sample, sequenced in a study of control samples from healthy donors and cancer patients. Produced via immunoSEQ multiplex PCR; TCRdb's table is partial and in-frame only. The data hold 100,000 to 150,000 clones, with roughly 84% observed a single time. Sequencing was done on a sample of blood. The receptor source for this set is a man in his forties or fifties in good health.

The V call is TRBV10-3, the J call TRBJ1-6; the D is unclear. CDR1 is ENHRY, CDR2 SYGVKD, per germline. V was clipped by 2 bases and J by 4 bases, with 9 bases between them. The CDR3 has 15 amino acids. CDR3 sequence reads: CAISEAMRYNSPLHF. The DNA of the CDR3 is TGTGCCATCAGTGAGGCGATGAGATATAATTCACCCCTCCACTTT.

This chain links TRBV28 with TRBJ2-4, with TRBD2 identical over 8 bases. The germline gives CDR1 MDHEN, CDR2 SYDVKM. The CDR3 is 16 amino acids. With V trimmed by 4 bases and J by 4 bases, 9 bases remained unmatched. The CDR3 loop is CASSYRPAGDKNIQYF. The DNA for the CDR3 is TGTGCCAGCAGTTATCGTCCAGCGGGGGATAAAAACATTCAGTACTTC.

The CDR3 DNA is TGTGCCACCAGTGATCGTAAGACTAGCACAGATACGCAGTATTTT. Amino acids: CATSDRKTSTDTQYF. This sequence joins TRBV24-1 and TRBJ2-3, with D uncertain. The CDR3 is 15 amino acids. CDR1 and CDR2 from the germline V gene are KGHDR and SFDVKD. With 3 bases removed from V and 0 bases from J, the gap between germline ends came to 9 bases.

The chain recombines TRBV29-1 with TRBJ2-7, with TRBD2 as a possible D gene (5 bases). Germline V gives CDR1 SQVTM, CDR2 ANQGSEA. Trimming cost V 6 bases and J 6 bases, with 9 bases left between them. CDR3 length equals 10 residues. In DNA form, the CDR3 reads TGCAGCGTGCGGGTGGCCGAGCAGTACTTC. It encodes CSVRVAEQYF.

The chain couples TRBV19 to TRBJ2-1; 14 bases match TRBD2. J lost 10 bases, V lost 4 bases, and 6 bases had no gene match. Germline loops: CDR1 LNHDA, CDR2 SQIVND (reference sequence). CDR3 length: 15 residues. CDR3: CASSKPGLAGEEQFF. In DNA form, the CDR3 reads TGTGCCAGTAGTAAACCGGGACTAGCGGGAGAAGAGCAGTTCTTC.

The chain combines TRBV7-2 with TRBJ1-6; D perhaps matches TRBD1 (5 bases). The germline gives CDR1 SGHTA, CDR2 FQGNSA. The CDR3 sequence is 15 residues long. V shed 0 bases and J shed 9 bases, with 12 bases lying between them. CDR3: CASSLARGYSSPLHF. In nucleotides, the CDR3 is TGTGCCAGCAGCTTAGCGCGGGGGTACAGTTCACCCCTCCACTTT.

The chain couples TRBV6-5 to TRBJ2-7; no reliable D call. Trimming pared 0 bases from V and 1 base from J, leaving 10 bases between. The CDR3 is 15 amino acids. Germline assignment: CDR1 MNHEY and CDR2 SVGAGI. The CDR3 nucleotides read TGTGCCAGCAGTTACTCGTGGGCGCGGTCCTACGAGCAGTACTTC. It translates to CASSYSWARSYEQYF.

The chain has TRBV27 and TRBJ2-3; no firm D call. Germline assignment: CDR1 MNHEY and CDR2 SMNVEV (reference sequence). Trimming took 3 bases from V and 0 from J, leaving 10 bases between them. The CDR3 length is 15 residues. The CDR3 is CASSFRLASTDTQYF. CDR3 coding DNA: TGTGCCAGCAGTTTTCGTTTAGCCAGCACAGATACGCAGTATTTT.

The gene calls are TRBV7-9 and TRBJ2-2; 15 nucleotides match TRBD2. The V gene's germline CDR1 is SEHNR and CDR2 FQNEAQ (reference sequence). The CDR3 runs 19 residues. V was pared by 5 bases and J by 2 bases, with 9 bases of the junction left unmatched. For the CDR3, the DNA is TGTGCCAGCAGCCGACGGACTAGCGGGGGGGCGAGAAACACCGGGGAGCTGTTTTTT. It specifies CASSRRTSGGARNTGELFF.

This chain joins TRBV2 and TRBJ2-5; 8 bases agree with TRBD2. V lost 2 bases and J lost 2; bases outside the gene matches: 4. Germline V gene lookup returns CDR1 SNHLY and CDR2 FYNNEI. The CDR3 length is 15 residues. CDR3 residues: CASSETRLAQETQYF. The DNA of the CDR3 is TGTGCCAGCAGTGAAACCCGACTAGCGCAAGAGACCCAGTACTTC. Full variable domain (remainder filled in from reference TRBV2 and TRBJ2-5): EPEVTQTPSHQVTQMGQEVILRCVPISNHLYFYWYRQILGQKVEFLVSFYNNEISEKSEIFDDQFSVERPDGSNFTLKIRSTKLEDSAMYFCASSETRLAQETQYFGPGTRLLVL.

The chain has TRBV6-7 and TRBJ2-1, with TRBD2 identical over 9 bases. TRBV6-7 is an ORF; its function is uncertain. This CDR3 region has 14 residues. V shed 7 bases, J shed 4 bases, and the junction held 5 bases outside the gene matches. The CDR3 is CASNCGGAYNEQFF. In nucleotides, the CDR3 is TGTGCCAGCAACTGCGGGGGGGCGTACAATGAGCAGTTCTTC.

This clone was recorded only once. The V call is TRBV12-2, the J call TRBJ2-2. TRBV12-2 is assigned pseudogene status. The length of the CDR3 is 18 residues. In nucleotides, the CDR3 is TGTGCAAGTCGCCTACTCCGGGACGGTCGAGCGAACACCGGGGAGCTGTTTTTT. This sequence encodes CASRLLRDGRANTGELFF.

The chain links TRBV24-1 to TRBJ2-7, with D unresolved. Germline loops: CDR1 KGHDR, CDR2 SFDVKD. The CDR3 is 14 residues long. Trimming took off 4 bases at V and 5 bases at J, with 14 bases between the two ends. CDR3 nucleotide sequence: TGTGCCACCAGTGACTGGAACACTCGGGACGAGCAGTACTTC. Translation gives CATSDWNTRDEQYF.

This chain connects TRBV11-2 to TRBJ2-2; possible D gene TRBD1, 5 bases. This CDR3 contains 13 residues. Trimming cost V 2 bases and J 6 bases, with 7 bases left between them. CDR1 SGHAT and CDR2 FQNNGV come from the germline V gene. As DNA, the CDR3 is TGTGCCAGCAGCTTAACCAGGGCCGGGGAGCTGTTTTTT. Translated: CASSLTRAGELFF.

The genes are TRBV7-9 and TRBJ1-5, with TRBD1 matching over 8 bases. Losses at the gene ends were 5 bases for V and 5 bases for J; bases not matched to a gene: 8. The CDR3 has 15 residues. CDR1 and CDR2 (germline): SEHNR, FQNEAQ (reference sequence). The CDR3 nucleotides read TGTGCCAGCAGCCCCGGGCAGGGGGCCGATCAGCCCCAGCATTTT. This translates into CASSPGQGADQPQHF.

The V gene is TRBV3-1 (or the pseudogene TRBV3-2), the J gene TRBJ2-7; D is tentatively TRBD1 or TRBD2 (5 bases each). Germline V lookup: CDR1 LGHDT, CDR2 YNNKEL (reference sequence). V was pared by 3 bases and J by 0 bases, with 12 bases between. The CDR3 runs 15 residues. The CDR3 DNA sequence: TGTGCCAGCAGCCATCCGGGACCGAGCTCCTACGAGCAGTACTTC. Amino acid sequence: CASSHPGPSSYEQYF.

The chain has TRBV6-6 and TRBJ2-2, with 7 bases identical to TRBD1. The trim removed 10 bases at V and 7 bases at J, leaving 6 bases unmatched. The CDR3 length is 12 residues. Germline-derived CDR1 and CDR2 are MNHNY and SVGAGI (reference sequence). The CDR3 DNA reads TGTGCCACAGCACAGGGGTACGGGGAGCTGTTTTTT. Its translation is CATAQGYGELFF.

This clone was seen a few times. The genes are TRBV6-5 and TRBJ2-7; weak D call: TRBD2 (7 bases). V gave up 5 bases and J gave up 3 bases, with 14 bases separating them. CDR1 and CDR2 from the germline V gene are MNHEY and SVGAGI. This CDR3 is 14 amino acids long. For the CDR3, the DNA is TGTGCCAGCAGTACGGGGGGCAGTATCTACGAGCAGTACTTC. Residues: CASSTGGSIYEQYF.

This clone was seen once. The gene calls are TRBV7-9 and TRBJ2-3; 11 nucleotides line up with TRBD2. This CDR3 has 17 amino acids. Germline V gene lookup returns CDR1 SEHNR and CDR2 FQNEAQ (reference sequence). Trimming cost V 6 bases and J 0 bases; bases outside gene matches: 8. CDR3 sequence (DNA): TGTGCCAGCAGACCCAAGACTAGCGGGGATAGCACAGATACGCAGTATTTT. Protein product: CASRPKTSGDSTDTQYF.

V gene TRBV29-1 combines with J gene TRBJ2-4; no firm D call. CDR1 SQVTM and CDR2 ANQGSEA come from the germline V gene. The V end was cut by 4 bases, the J end by 8 bases, with 15 bases between. The CDR3 is 13 amino acids. The CDR3 DNA reads as TGCAGCGTTGTCGGCCAGCGTGGGGACATTCAGTACTTC. Translating it yields CSVVGQRGDIQYF.

The rearrangement links TRBV7-2 to TRBJ1-6, with a possible D match to TRBD1 (5 bases). Trimming left V 5 bases short and J 4 bases short, with 12 bases between. The CDR3 runs 15 residues. The germline V gene encodes CDR1 SGHTA and CDR2 FQGNSA. The CDR3 nucleotides are TGTGCCAGCAGCCCTGGTTGGGGGTATAATTCACCCCTCCACTTT. Its translation is CASSPGWGYNSPLHF.

The chain recombines TRBV9 with TRBJ2-1; no reliable D call. CDR1 and CDR2 from the germline V gene are SGDLS and YYNGEE. Trimming removed 4 bases at V and 0 bases at J, with 11 bases between. The CDR3 length is 15 residues. In nucleotides, the CDR3 is TGTGCCAGCAGCAACGACGCCCGCTCCTACAATGAGCAGTTCTTC. Amino acid sequence: CASSNDARSYNEQFF.

V usage is TRBV7-8 and J usage is TRBJ2-1; D is perhaps TRBD1 (6 bases). With 5 bases removed from V and 3 bases from J, the gap between germline ends came to 17 bases. The CDR3 loop spans 16 amino acids. Germline CDR1 and CDR2: SGHVS and FQNEAQ. Here the CDR3 reads CASSPPSGVLYNEQFF. The CDR3 DNA reads TGTGCCAGCAGCCCTCCGTCAGGGGTACTCTACAATGAGCAGTTCTTC.

J is TRBJ2-3 and V is TRBV7-2, with D uncertain. V lost 4 bases and J lost 3, with 11 bases in between. The CDR3 sequence is 14 residues long. Germline values: CDR1 SGHTA, CDR2 FQGNSA. CDR3 amino acids: CASSYTSGTDTQYF. The CDR3, as DNA: TGTGCCAGCAGCTATACTTCCGGGACAGATACGCAGTATTTT.

This chain joins TRBV7-2 and TRBJ2-5; TRBD2 is a possible D gene (6 bases). V lost 0 bases, J lost 0 bases, and 8 bases lay in between. CDR1 SGHTA and CDR2 FQGNSA come from the germline V gene. This CDR3 has 15 residues. The CDR3 protein is CASSLASGNQETQYF. CDR3 sequence (DNA): TGTGCCAGCAGCTTAGCTAGCGGTAACCAAGAGACCCAGTACTTC. Full variable domain (outside the CDR3, taken from reference TRBV7-2 and TRBJ2-5): GAGVSQSPSNKVTEKGKDVELRCDPISGHTALYWYRQSLGQGLEFLIYFQGNSAPDKSGLPSDRFSAERTGGSVSTLTIQRTQQEDSAVYLCASSLASGNQETQYFGPGTRLLVL.

The rearrangement links TRBV14 to TRBJ2-5, with D possibly matching TRBD2 (5 bases). V was trimmed by 4 bases and J by 5 bases, leaving 23 bases between them. There are 17 residues in the CDR3. Germline V gene data show CDR1 as SGHDN and CDR2 as FVKESK. The CDR3: CASSRWTRSGIGETQYF. The CDR3 nucleotides are TGTGCCAGCAGCCGATGGACGAGGTCGGGGATCGGGGAGACCCAGTACTTC. Filled out from reference TRBV14 and TRBJ2-5, the complete variable domain reads EAGVTQFPSHSVIEKGQTVTLRCDPISGHDNLYWYRRVMGKEIKFLLHFVKESKQDESGMPNNRFLAERTGGTYSTLKVQPAELEDSGVYFCASSRWTRSGIGETQYFGPGTRLLVL.